The clone carrying this TCR beta chain was detected only a few times. After CD4 positive bead selection, the CD4-negative fraction gave CD8 T cells. Germline V gives CDR1 DFQATT, CDR2 SNEGSKA (reference sequence). This CDR3 has 12 amino acids. J gave up 4 bases and V 4 bases, and 1 base lay outside the gene matches. This record comes from a study of naive and memory T cell subsets. Both TRBC1 and TRBC2 were covered by a beta constant-region primer of two equimolar oligonucleotides. Nested alpha and beta constant-region primers with the SP2 primer drove four PCR rounds on ligated cDNA. TCRdb itself ran the UMI-ligation and nested PCR reads through MiXCR, one entry per CDR3 protein. The sample carries about 85,000 distinct CDR3 sequences, about an eighth recorded once.

The material sequenced was central memory CD4+ T cells from blood. The chain uses TRBV20-1 and TRBJ1-3; 7 positions match TRBD1. The sequence came from a human donor in good health. The CDR3 region is CSATGQGNTIYF. CDR3 nucleotide sequence: TGCAGTGCTACGGGACAGGGAAACACCATATATTTT.